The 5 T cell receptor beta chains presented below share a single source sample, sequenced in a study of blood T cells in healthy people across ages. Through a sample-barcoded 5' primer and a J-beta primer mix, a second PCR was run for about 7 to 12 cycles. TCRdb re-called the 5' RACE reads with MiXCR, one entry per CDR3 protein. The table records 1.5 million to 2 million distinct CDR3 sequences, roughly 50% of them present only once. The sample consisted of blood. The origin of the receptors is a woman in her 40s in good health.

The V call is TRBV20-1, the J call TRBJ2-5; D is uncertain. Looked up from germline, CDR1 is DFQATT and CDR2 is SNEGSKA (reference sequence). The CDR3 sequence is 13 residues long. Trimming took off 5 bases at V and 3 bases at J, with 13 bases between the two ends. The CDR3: CSALEDIKETQYF. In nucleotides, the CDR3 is TGCAGTGCTTTAGAGGATATTAAAGAGACCCAGTACTTC.

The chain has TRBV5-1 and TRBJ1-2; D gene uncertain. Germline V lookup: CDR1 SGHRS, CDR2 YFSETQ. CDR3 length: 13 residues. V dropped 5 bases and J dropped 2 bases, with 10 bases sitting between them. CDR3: CASRIVQNYGYTF. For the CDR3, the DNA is TGCGCCAGCAGGATCGTCCAGAACTATGGCTACACCTTC.

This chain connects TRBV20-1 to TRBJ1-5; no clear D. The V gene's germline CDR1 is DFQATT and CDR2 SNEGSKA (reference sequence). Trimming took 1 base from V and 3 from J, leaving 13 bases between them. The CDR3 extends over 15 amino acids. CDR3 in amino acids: CSARAPGSSNQPQHF. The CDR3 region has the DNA TGCAGTGCTAGAGCCCCCGGGAGCTCCAATCAGCCCCAGCATTTT.

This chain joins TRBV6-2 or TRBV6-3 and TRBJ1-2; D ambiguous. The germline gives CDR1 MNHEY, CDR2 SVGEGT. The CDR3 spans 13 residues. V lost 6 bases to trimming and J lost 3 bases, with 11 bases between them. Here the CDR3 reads CASSQRVDYGYTF. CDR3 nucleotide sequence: TGTGCCAGCAGCCAGCGGGTGGACTATGGCTACACCTTC.

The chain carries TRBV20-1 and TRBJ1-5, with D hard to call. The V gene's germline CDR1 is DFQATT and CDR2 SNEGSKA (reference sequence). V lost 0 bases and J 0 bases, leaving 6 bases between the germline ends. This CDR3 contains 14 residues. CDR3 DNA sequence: TGCAGTGCTAGAGATCGGCGTAGCAATCAGCCCCAGCATTTT. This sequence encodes CSARDRRSNQPQHF.